The T cell receptor (beta chain) under discussion was sequenced for a study of blood T cells in healthy people across ages (dated by TCRdb to the mid-2010s). About the study as a whole: Template switching captured roughly one uniquely barcoded TCR beta cDNA molecule per two T cells in model experiments. Using deep sequencing normalized with unique cDNA molecular identifiers, the study measured how TCR beta repertoire diversity changes with age. The donors were divided into four age groups: young (average approximately 16 years), middle-aged (approximately 39), aged (approximately 59) and long-lived (82). To avoid experimental bias, donors of different ages were distributed randomly across sequencing lanes. Using the same blood draw, the study looked at two additional independent replicas of 1 million unique cDNA reads for two donors, one aged 18 to 30 and the other aged 80 or older.

The CDR3 covers 12 residues, taking in both the cysteine and the phenylalanine. CDR3 DNA is the only sequence kept; it has 36 bases, read in frame from the first base. For CDR1 and CDR2, the germline V gene lists SQVTM and ANQGSEA. V gives up 2 bases and J gives up 5 bases, and the segment between their germline ends measures 9 bases. Overall results and qualifications from the work: Because profiling used bulk unsorted PBMCs, naive and antigen-experienced compartments could not be compared conclusively. Observed TCR beta diversity correlated strongly with the percentage of naive T cells measured by flow cytometry. Observed TCR beta diversity per million T cells fell roughly linearly with age, and a significant reduction was already apparent by age around 40. The CMV infection status of donors was not known, potentially confounding age-related changes in expanded clonotypes. The long-lived group showed more naive CD4+ T cells, fewer expanded clones and increased TCR diversity than the aged group, suggesting age selection. Estimates of total diversity based on one million sequenced T cells were regarded as lower bounds and as underestimates.

The approximately 39 donors, aged about 6 to 100 years, were systemically healthy Caucasian individuals from Russia. Each donor gave around 9.8 milliliters of peripheral blood, collected into EDTA-treated Vacutainer tubes. Ficoll-Paque density-gradient centrifugation was used to isolate PBMCs, with at least 6 million obtained per sample. Trizol reagent was used to extract total RNA from PBMCs, with at least 5 micrograms per sample. Naive CD45RAhigh/CD27high T cell percentages were measured by flow cytometry on a PBMC aliquot from every donor. Library generation was performed with 5' RACE. TCRdb lists the instrument as Illumina HiSeq 2500. A second PCR of 7 to 11 cycles was run with a J-beta primer mix and a sample-barcoded 5' primer. Each TCR beta cDNA molecule received a unique molecular identifier from a template-switch 5' adaptor carrying 12 random nucleotides. At least 2.5 million CDR3-containing paired-end reads were obtained from each sample. The Mint cDNA synthesis kit, primed by a TRBC-specific oligonucleotide, was used to synthesize first-strand cDNA from all RNA. After uracil-DNA glycosylase treatment, a first 18-cycle PCR used universal primers M1SS and BC2_uni_R on all cDNA. In the authors' own workflow: Normalization of each sample was performed by random selection of 1 million high-quality reads, each carrying a distinct molecular identifier. Reads with shared molecular identifiers were discarded instead of being binned into consensus sequences. MiTCR, set to a Q25 quality threshold and the strictest error-elimination algorithm, was used for CDR3 identification, clonotype clustering and error correction. Lower-bound total TCR beta diversity was estimated with a nonparametric unseen species model using Euler transformation. TCRdb itself trimmed the public reads at Q25 with fastp, ran MiXCR and retained productive beta chains. For every CDR3 protein sequence, its rows merge into one entry that carries the most common genes and DNA. The V and J calls and clone size are TCRdb's, not the authors'. This sample comprises 700,000 to 800,000 distinct CDR3 sequences, roughly 47% of them detected only once. 20% to 25% of the sample is held by the ten biggest clonotypes.

Turning to this clonotype: Its recognized antigen is unknown. No much larger clone exists at a distance of one base, and base qualities are not known.

This clonotype was obtained from a woman aged 55-69 years in good health. The chain employs TRBV29-1 and TRBJ1-2; the D gene is possibly TRBD1, with 6 bases matching. Sequenced sample: blood. At the DNA level, the sequence is TGCAGCGTTGAACTTACAGGGTATGGCTACACCTTC. This gives the protein CSVELTGYGYTF.